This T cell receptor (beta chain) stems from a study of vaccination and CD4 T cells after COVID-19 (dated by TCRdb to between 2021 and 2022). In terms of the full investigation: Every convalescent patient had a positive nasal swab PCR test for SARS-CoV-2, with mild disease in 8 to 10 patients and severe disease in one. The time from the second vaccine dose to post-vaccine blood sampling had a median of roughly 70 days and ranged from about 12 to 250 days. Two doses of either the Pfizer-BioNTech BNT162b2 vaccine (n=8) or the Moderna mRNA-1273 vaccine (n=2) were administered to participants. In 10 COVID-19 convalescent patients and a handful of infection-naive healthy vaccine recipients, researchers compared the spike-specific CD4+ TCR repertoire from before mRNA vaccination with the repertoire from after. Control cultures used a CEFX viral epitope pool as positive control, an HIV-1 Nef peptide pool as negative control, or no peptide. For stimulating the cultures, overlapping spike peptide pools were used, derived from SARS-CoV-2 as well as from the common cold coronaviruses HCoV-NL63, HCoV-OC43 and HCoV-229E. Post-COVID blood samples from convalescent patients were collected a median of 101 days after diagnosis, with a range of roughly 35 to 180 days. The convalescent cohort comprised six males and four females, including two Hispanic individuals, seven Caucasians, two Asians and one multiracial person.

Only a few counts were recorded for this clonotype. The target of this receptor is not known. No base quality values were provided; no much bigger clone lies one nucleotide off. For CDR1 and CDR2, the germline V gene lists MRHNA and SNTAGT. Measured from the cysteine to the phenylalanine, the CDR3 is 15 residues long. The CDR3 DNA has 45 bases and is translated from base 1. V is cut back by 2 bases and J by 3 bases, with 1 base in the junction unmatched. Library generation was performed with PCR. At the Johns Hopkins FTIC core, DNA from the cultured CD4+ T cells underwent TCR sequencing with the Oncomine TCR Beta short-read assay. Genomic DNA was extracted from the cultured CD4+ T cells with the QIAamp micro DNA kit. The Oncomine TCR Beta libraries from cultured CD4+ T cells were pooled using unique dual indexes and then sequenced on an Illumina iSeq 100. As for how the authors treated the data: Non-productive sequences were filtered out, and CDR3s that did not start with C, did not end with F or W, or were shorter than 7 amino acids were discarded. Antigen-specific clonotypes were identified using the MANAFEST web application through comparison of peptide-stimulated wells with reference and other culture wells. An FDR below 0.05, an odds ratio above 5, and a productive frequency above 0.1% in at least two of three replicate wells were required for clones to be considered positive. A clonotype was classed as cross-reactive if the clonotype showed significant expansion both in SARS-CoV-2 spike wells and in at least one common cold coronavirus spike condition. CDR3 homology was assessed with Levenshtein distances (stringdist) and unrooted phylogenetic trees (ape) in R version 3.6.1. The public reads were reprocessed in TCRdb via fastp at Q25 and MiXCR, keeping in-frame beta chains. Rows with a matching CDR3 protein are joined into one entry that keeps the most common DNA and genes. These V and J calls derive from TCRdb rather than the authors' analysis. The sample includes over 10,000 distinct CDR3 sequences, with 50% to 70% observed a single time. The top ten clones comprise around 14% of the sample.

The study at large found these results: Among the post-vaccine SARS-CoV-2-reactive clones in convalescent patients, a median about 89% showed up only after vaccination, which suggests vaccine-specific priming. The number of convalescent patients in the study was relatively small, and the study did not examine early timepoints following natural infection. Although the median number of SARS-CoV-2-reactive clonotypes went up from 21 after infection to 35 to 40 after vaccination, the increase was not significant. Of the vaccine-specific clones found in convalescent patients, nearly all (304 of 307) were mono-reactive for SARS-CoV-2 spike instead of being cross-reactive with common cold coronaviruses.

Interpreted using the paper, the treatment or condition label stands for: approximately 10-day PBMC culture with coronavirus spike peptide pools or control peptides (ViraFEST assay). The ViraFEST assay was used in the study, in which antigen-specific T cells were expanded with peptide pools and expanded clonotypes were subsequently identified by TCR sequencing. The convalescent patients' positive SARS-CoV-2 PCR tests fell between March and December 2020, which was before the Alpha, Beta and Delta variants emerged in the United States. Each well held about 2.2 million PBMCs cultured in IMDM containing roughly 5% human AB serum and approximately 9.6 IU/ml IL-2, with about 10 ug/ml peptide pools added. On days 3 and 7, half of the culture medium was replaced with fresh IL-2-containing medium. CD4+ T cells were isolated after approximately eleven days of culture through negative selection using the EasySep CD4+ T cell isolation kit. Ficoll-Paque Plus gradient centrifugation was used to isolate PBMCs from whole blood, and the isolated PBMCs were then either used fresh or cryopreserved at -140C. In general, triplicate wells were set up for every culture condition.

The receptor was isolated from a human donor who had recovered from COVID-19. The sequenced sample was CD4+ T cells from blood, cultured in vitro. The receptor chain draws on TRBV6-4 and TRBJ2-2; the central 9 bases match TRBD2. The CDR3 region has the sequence CASSDGGRDTGELFF. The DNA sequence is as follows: TGTGCCAGCAGTGACGGCGGGAGGGACACCGGGGAGCTGTTTTTT.